This T cell receptor beta chain comes out of a study of shared clonotypes between healthy human individuals. Study-level information: A donor's plate count was three for CD4 naive and three for CD4 memory; CD8 naive had two and CD8 memory one. Points from the study as a whole: Richness estimates generally favored naive over memory subsets. The naive CD4 repertoires of a few donors were compared, and around 4.7% of clonotypes were shared.

Libraries were prepared by immunoSEQ multiplex PCR; TCRdb keeps only in-frame clonotypes and omits some of them. The sample contains some 650,000 clones, around 97% of which appear only once. This CDR3 is 15 amino acids long. CDR1 is SNHLY and CDR2 is FYNNEI in the germline V gene. V trimming: 5 bases; J trimming: 2 bases; junction bases outside the gene matches: 5. A single count supports this clone. Its antigen remains unknown. The chain couples TRBV2 to TRBJ1-5; TRBD1 aligns across 8 bases. This clonotype originated in a woman aged 25 to 45 in good health. Sequencing input: naive CD4+ T cells sorted from blood. Subset here: CD45RA+ positively selected. CDR3 nucleotides: TGTGCCAGCAGTCTACAGGGGGTGGGCAATCAGCCCCAGCATTTT. Protein sequence: CASSLQGVGNQPQHF.